Reported below is one T cell receptor beta chain. Its antigen target is currently unknown. Per-base quality was not reported, and no clone a single base away is much larger than it. The data are from a study of cytomegalovirus exposure and HLA in healthy donors (dated by TCRdb to 2016 to 2017). Context from the whole study: An earlier analysis of 587 of the donors reported roughly 300 Gb of sequence data and 117 million unique TCR beta sequences obtained from approximately 180 million T cells. An early release that covered roughly 600 HLA-typed donors contained approximately 300 gigabases of sequencing data and some 87 million unique TCR sequences. The genetic ancestry cluster associated with self-reported Caucasian donors included roughly four fifths of the roughly 380 genotyped donors. The study aimed to test whether signatures of past pathogen exposure could be identified by cataloging public T cell receptors. The study profiled the T cell repertoires of hundreds of subjects by immunosequencing and related them to cytomegalovirus serostatus. Besides the first cohort of more than 650 subjects, a separate validation cohort made up of 120 different subjects was used. The study combined high-throughput TCR immunosequencing, statistical association of individual TCRs with disease status, and machine learning to predict cytomegalovirus infection status. To study patterns of TCR occurrence, a later analysis re-analyzed previously published TCR beta repertoires from hundreds of donors and added high-resolution HLA genotyping. Rather than drawing on any new phenotypic data, the later analysis identified candidate immune exposures from TCR beta sequences and the way those sequences occurred across donors. An earlier analysis of 587 of the donors used high-throughput TCR beta sequencing to judge whether each TCR beta V gene segment behaved as functional or pseudogenic. Donor age, sex, ethnicity and CMV serostatus were collected together with the repertoire data. Genome-wide SNP genotypes for about 60% of the roughly 670 donors were used in a later genetic analysis, which treated that subset as a discovery cohort. All discovery cohort repertoires had been generated using a single sequencing platform. Class I and class II HLA loci were covered by the typing at four-digit resolution. The number of donors typed differed by locus, with roughly 620-630 for A, B, C, DRB1 and DQB1, approximately 500 for DQA1, 600 to 610 for DPA1, and around 430 for DPB1. Roughly 5 DR-DQ haplotypes were handled as single units for association and clustering because linkage in the cohort was strong. Among a few hundred genotyped donors of the cohort, an average of around 240,000 unique TCR beta nucleotide sequences were sequenced per donor, approximately 20% of them non-productive. On the study overall, not on this receptor specifically: CMV serostatus was the only immune exposure information available for the cohort. Sequencing depth was assumed to be roughly uniform across donors in the presence/absence analyses, though that assumption may not hold. Because counts were too low, some 17 rarely observed V segments, including chromosome 9 orphons, were excluded from the earlier analysis of 587 of the donors. A later analysis associated around 16,000 TCR beta sequences with specific HLA alleles at a false discovery rate of 0.05. In the study, 150 to 200 TCR beta chains were listed as associated with cytomegalovirus. In a later analysis, the rate of TCR association differed among HLA loci, with DRB1 alleles having the most associated TCRs and HLA-C alleles having the fewest. Linkage disequilibrium might explain the correlated functional status among segregating V segments, but an unknown experimental factor could not be ruled out. Compared with the roughly 670-donor mean, donors in an Asian-associated ancestry cluster had fewer N-insertions in productive TCRs, according to a later genetic analysis. In a later analysis, most CMV-associated TCR beta chains were found to appear HLA-restricted, with HLA associations seemingly driven largely by CMV exposure. It was suggested by the authors that the approach could potentially be generalized to other disease states and immunological phenotypes. A cluster of highly shared sequence variants was judged likely to be a technical artifact of the sequencing pipeline. A later analysis found that HLA-associated TCR beta chains were more clonally expanded and had lower generation probabilities than equally common non-associated chains. Cytomegalovirus status was reported to be diagnosed by the classifier with high specificity and sensitivity in both the original and validation cohorts. In a later analysis, several top co-occurrence clusters were reported to appear linked to parvovirus B19, influenza, CMV and Epstein-Barr virus. V-gene and J-gene trimming of TCR beta chains was associated with a missense DCLRE1C variant in a later genetic analysis, and the association was replicated in an independent cohort. The cohort was sequenced for TCR beta chains only, and without alpha or paired-chain data the features that could be detected were limited. HLA typing was unavailable for some donors at each locus, so association tests used only the typed subset. Across donors, most TCR sequences were observed very rarely, whereas some public TCRs were present in many individuals. A few of the identified cytomegalovirus-associated TCR beta chains were confirmed in vitro to be specific for cytomegalovirus antigens. An earlier analysis of around 540 of the donors showed that most TCR beta V segments appeared in productive rearrangements either about 87% or about 30% of the time, which broadly matched IMGT annotations. A further reported finding was that TCR beta sequences accurately predicted the HLA-A and HLA-B alleles for most subjects in the first cohort. When HLA alleles, especially DR and DQ, strongly co-occurred, TCR associations were difficult to assign to individual alleles. Some IMGT-functional V segments, including TRBV6-2 and TRBV6-3, could not be distinguished by the 87-base-pair reads and were therefore excluded.

The cohort was made up of about 670 healthy bone marrow donors. At the time of sampling, all cohort members were nominally healthy, though unrecorded immune exposures were likely present. The donor tested CMV seropositive and was one of the 289 seropositive cohort members. Every donor gave a peripheral blood sample, and the peripheral blood mononuclear cells from that sample were used for TCR beta sequencing. Genomic DNA was extracted from the blood cell samples with the Qiagen DNeasy Blood Extraction Kit. Libraries came from the immunoSEQ multiplex PCR assay. The multiplex PCR relied on a mix of 60 forward primers for TCR Vbeta segments and 13 reverse primers for TCR Jbeta segments. The CDR3 region of rearranged TCR beta genes was amplified from genomic DNA with a multiplex PCR assay. Amplified TCR beta libraries were sequenced as 87-base-pair reads on the Illumina HiSeq System. The authors' analysis ran thus. Across the 700 or so repertoires, a later analysis counted 78 million or so unique TCR beta chains, some 11 million of which were shared by at least two donors. Raw reads were error-corrected and collapsed into unique sequences by a nearest-neighbor algorithm in which closely related sequences were merged to remove PCR and sequencing errors. CDR3 sequences were aligned to IMGT reference sequences to assign V, D and J gene segments. For a sequence to be retained, a match of at least six nucleotides was required to both a V gene segment and a J gene segment. Rearrangements were classified as productive when the CDR3 lacked stop codons and remained in frame with V and J, and all other rearrangements were classified as non-productive. Following IMGT convention, CDR3 was defined as the stretch from the second conserved V-encoded cysteine to the conserved J-encoded phenylalanine. In an earlier analysis of roughly 610 of the donors, sequences lacking an unambiguous match to a single V gene segment were excluded. In an earlier analysis of a few hundred of the donors, V segments were called functional above 56.7% productive rearrangements and were called segregating when the between-donor standard deviation exceeded 5%. A statistical classification framework was built for diagnosing cytomegalovirus status from the catalog of TCR beta chain sequences. V and J gene assignment, in a later analysis, came from comparing TCR nucleotide sequences with IMGT/GENE-DB human TR gene sequences. The TCRdist pipeline was used in a later analysis to assign CDR3 sequences and most-parsimonious VDJ recombination scenarios. A later analysis defined each TCR beta chain by its CDR3 amino acid sequence plus V-gene family, and excluded reads lacking a unique V-gene family. In a later analysis, several hundred highly shared, low-generation-probability nucleotide sequences were removed to address suspected cross-contamination and a sequencing artifact. A later analysis calculated a clonal expansion index for each public chain from normalized within-repertoire ranks of inferred template counts. In a later analysis, generation probabilities were computed using a VDJ recombination model fitted to out-of-frame rearrangements, and the results were checked against IGoR. Hypergeometric tests were used in a later analysis to score TCR-TCR, TCR-HLA and TCR-CMV co-occurrence, with a repertoire-size bias correction applied to the TCR pairs. To estimate false discovery rates, a later analysis permuted the HLA or CMV assignments 20 times. In a later analysis, co-occurring TCRs were grouped using DBSCAN, with TCRdist sequence similarity added in when clustering inside HLA-allele-positive subsets. Repertoires with fewer than 30,000 or more than 120,000 public chains, plus five repertoires with anomalous nucleotide sharing, were excluded from co-occurrence clustering. In TCRdb, the immuneACCESS table is reduced to in-frame sequences with V and J assigned. These tables do not hold every clone; where another copy was compared, an unresolved V gene accounts for under half, and the others remain unexplained. The V and J calls and clone size come from that table; D and trimming were worked out from the DNA. For this sample the table gives 90,000 to 120,000 clones, of which 74% were detected only once. The ten largest clones capture about 2.6% of the sample.

V and J are trimmed by 8 bases and 15 bases, and the gene matches miss 12 bases of the junction. From the cysteine up to the phenylalanine, the CDR3 has a length of 14 residues. This entry keeps only the CDR3 DNA: 42 bases, framed from base 1. The CDR1 and CDR2 encoded by the germline V gene are LGHNA and YNFKEQ. Recombination linked TRBV4-2 to TRBJ2-1; 14 central bases correspond to TRBD2. The receptor's source is a man between 50 and 59 years old in good health and CMV-seropositive. Specimen: PBMCs. The CDR3 in this case is CASAGTSGRDLPFF. The bases are TGTGCCAGCGCCGGGACTAGCGGGAGAGATTTACCGTTCTTC.